This T cell receptor beta chain originates from a study of OX40 agonist ivuxolimab in advanced cancers. In terms of the full investigation: Ivuxolimab was a fully human IgG2 agonistic monoclonal antibody targeting the costimulatory receptor OX40 (CD134). Intravenous ivuxolimab was administered to patients every 2 weeks at six dose levels: 0.01, 0.1, 0.3, 1.5, 3 and 10 mg/kg. Of the 50 to 55 patients in dose escalation, approximately 20 had hepatocellular carcinoma, about 15 had melanoma, 9 had renal cell carcinoma and 9 had head and neck cancer. In the dose-escalation cohort, around 80% of patients were male, and the mean age was approximately 60 years with a range of about 20 to 79. Patients were allowed to have had prior anti-PD-1, anti-PD-L1 or anti-CTLA-4 therapy, and around 40% of the dose-escalation patients had previously received checkpoint inhibitors. Partial responses occurred in three dose-escalation patients: two with cutaneous melanoma and one with hepatocellular carcinoma. Peripheral TCRbeta sequencing was intended to test whether TCR sequence diversity was altered and clonal T-cell expansion was caused by ivuxolimab. The paper describes the monotherapy dose-escalation part (N ≈ 52 patients) of the phase I trial of ivuxolimab. The research as a whole found: In the 0.1-3.0 mg/kg groups, partial responders had among the lowest normalized peripheral clonal expansion, particularly in CD8+ T cells. After ivuxolimab, CD8+ T cells had more expanded clones than CD4+ T cells on average. Which antigens the clonally expanded peripheral T cells were specific for was not determined. Low levels of normalized T-cell clonal expansion were also seen in some patients who did not respond. At doses from 0.1 to 3.0 mg/kg, clonal expansion was seen in both CD4+ and CD8+ blood T cells between baseline and week 6.

Genomic DNA was isolated from the sorted cells so that the TCRbeta CDR3 region could be sequenced. TCRbeta CDR3 regions were sequenced using the immunoSEQ Assay. TCRdb re-hosts the immuneACCESS table, in-frame sequences only. Its copies lack some clones; in the studies checked, an unresolved V gene accounts for under half of them, and the cause for the rest is not known. Present in this sample are some 77,000 clones, about 90% of which were seen just once. The ten largest clonotypes hold 7% to 9.5% of the sample. The trial excluded patients who had a history of autoimmune disease or who were on systemic immunosuppression. In every dose cohort, peripheral blood was drawn for TCR sequencing at baseline, cycle 4 day 1, and cycle 7 day 1. The samples were drawn from a first-in-human, open-label, multicenter phase I dose-escalation trial of ivuxolimab. The trial enrolled adults with locally advanced or metastatic head and neck squamous cell, hepatocellular, melanoma or renal cell carcinoma. Before TCR sequencing, CD4+ T cells and CD8+ T cells were sorted from peripheral blood as separate populations.

As concerns this clone: Its target antigen remains unknown. The input lacks base qualities; no much larger clone sits a single base away.

The germline V gene (reference sequence) provides CDR1 MNHNY and CDR2 SVGAGI. Reading from cysteine to phenylalanine, the CDR3 counts 15 amino acids. Of all the DNA, just the CDR3 is kept, 45 bases in frame from base 1. The germline V and J ends show losses of 0 bases and 5 bases respectively, and no gene match explains 7 bases of the junction. The receptor was isolated from an adult with an advanced solid tumor such as melanoma, head and neck, liver or kidney cancer. Material: CD4+ or CD8+ T cells sorted from blood, obtained in a trial of the OX40 agonist ivuxolimab. The V and J genes are TRBV6-6 and TRBJ2-7; TRBD2 fits 7 bases in the junction. The bases are TGTGCCAGCAGTTACTCCCTCCTGGCGGGGGACGAGCAGTACTTC. This is translated as CASSYSLLAGDEQYF.